What follows are 27 T cell receptor beta chains derived from one specimen sequenced in a study of human thymus T cells. Assay used: immunoSEQ multiplex PCR; TCRdb lists only in-frame clones, some missing. The sample gives more than 50,000 clones, 94% of which show up once; around 5.4% is in the top ten. Sequenced input: blood. The source is a boy younger than two with a congenital heart defect but otherwise immunologically healthy.

The rearrangement uses TRBV4-3 and TRBJ1-1; D is ambiguous. Trimming cost V 0 bases and J 4 bases, with 9 bases left between them. This CDR3 region has 14 residues. Germline CDR1 and CDR2: LGHNA and YSLEER. CDR3 in DNA: TGCGCCAGCAGCCAAGAGAACATCTTCACTGAAGCTTTCTTT. It codes for CASSQENIFTEAFF.

The chain uses TRBV7-9 and TRBJ1-3; 7 bases map to TRBD1. V lost 5 bases to trimming and J lost 4 bases; unmatched junction nucleotides: 8. The germline V gene has CDR1 SEHNR and CDR2 FQNEAQ (reference sequence). The CDR3 runs 15 residues. CDR3 amino acids: CASSGTQGTGNTIYF. CDR3 DNA sequence: TGTGCCAGCAGCGGCACACAGGGGACGGGAAACACCATATATTTT.

The chain couples TRBV11-1 to TRBJ2-7; perhaps TRBD1 as D (6 bases). This CDR3 has 13 amino acids. In germline, CDR1 is SGHAT, CDR2 FQDESV (reference sequence). V gave up 5 bases and J gave up 11 bases, with 19 bases separating them. CDR3 nucleotides: TGTGCCAGCAGCGAGCCCGGACAGCCTCGTAAGTACTTC. Encoded protein: CASSEPGQPRKYF.

The CDR3 protein is CASSWPGQGLSHEQYF. The CDR3 DNA reads TGTGCCAGCAGCTGGCCGGGACAGGGGTTGTCCCACGAGCAGTACTTC. The gene calls are TRBV5-8 and TRBJ2-7, with 10 nucleotides matching TRBD1. This CDR3 is built from 16 residues. The germline V gene encodes CDR1 SGHTS and CDR2 YDEGEE. V was pared by 3 bases and J by 5 bases, with 11 bases of the junction left unmatched.

The rearrangement uses TRBV19 and TRBJ2-3; D is undetermined. V was pared by 3 bases and J by 2 bases, with 6 bases between. The CDR3 spans 13 residues. Germline CDR1 and CDR2: LNHDA and SQIVND (reference sequence). The CDR3 loop reads CASSISFTDTQYF. The CDR3 DNA reads as TGTGCCAGTAGTATTTCTTTCACAGATACGCAGTATTTT.

V is TRBV5-1 and J is TRBJ2-7; 8 positions agree with TRBD1. Germline CDR1 and CDR2: SGHRS and YFSETQ. CDR3 length: 15 amino acids. The V segment lost 4 bases and the J segment 4 bases; nucleotides outside the gene matches: 10. The CDR3 region is CASSPRQGKEYEQYF. Here the CDR3 DNA reads TGCGCCAGCAGCCCACGACAGGGGAAAGAATACGAGCAGTACTTC.

V is TRBV4-1 and J is TRBJ2-7; D gene unclear. The CDR3 length is 12 residues. The V end lost 1 base, the J end lost 7 bases, and 8 bases lay between the germline ends. Germline V gives CDR1 MGHRA, CDR2 YSYEKL. The CDR3 region has the DNA TGCGCCAGCAGCCAAGTAAAGTTTGAGCAGTACTTC. Encoded protein: CASSQVKFEQYF.

V and J are TRBV18 and TRBJ2-7; D ambiguous. Germline V CDR1 and CDR2: KGHSH, LQKENI. V dropped 6 bases and J dropped 0 bases, with 9 bases sitting between them. This CDR3 has 13 residues. The CDR3 spells CASSPTRSYEQYF. As DNA, the CDR3 is TGTGCCAGCTCCCCCACCCGCTCCTACGAGCAGTACTTC.

The rearrangement links TRBV15 to TRBJ1-3; D gene uncertain. CDR3 length equals 13 residues. Germline V gene data show CDR1 as LNHNV and CDR2 as YYDKDF (reference sequence). Trimming shortened V by 5 bases and J by 2 bases, and 7 bases separated the two germline ends. CDR3 sequence reads: CATSPGPGNTIYF. Here the CDR3 DNA reads TGTGCCACCAGCCCGGGCCCTGGAAACACCATATATTTT.

V gene TRBV30 combines with J gene TRBJ1-5; D ambiguous. V lost 3 bases and J lost 0, with 12 bases in between. CDR1 and CDR2 from the germline V gene are GTSNPN and SVGIG (reference sequence). The CDR3 length is 15 residues. CDR3 amino acids: CAWSEKIYSNQPQHF. The CDR3 region has the DNA TGTGCCTGGAGCGAGAAGATTTATAGCAATCAGCCCCAGCATTTT.

J is TRBJ2-3 and V is TRBV10-3, with TRBD1 matching 8 bases. The CDR3 has 13 residues. The germline V gene encodes CDR1 ENHRY and CDR2 SYGVKD. Trimming at V came to 8 bases and at J to 5 bases, leaving 6 bases not matched to a gene. The chain's CDR3 is CAIRVQGGDTQYF. The CDR3, as DNA: TGTGCCATCCGAGTACAGGGGGGAGATACGCAGTATTTT.

This chain connects TRBV7-2 to TRBJ1-2, with TRBD1 matching 9 bases. Per germline, CDR1 SGHTA and CDR2 FQGNSA. Losses at the gene ends were 0 bases for V and 8 bases for J; bases not matched to a gene: 10. CDR3 size: 16 residues. Here the CDR3 DNA reads TGTGCCAGCAGCTTAGCTGGGAGGAGGACAGGGGAAGGCTACACCTTC. Its translation is CASSLAGRRTGEGYTF.

Comment on this clone: This CDR3 is also generated by other DNA sequences in the sample. The genes are TRBV6-6 and TRBJ2-7; 11 nucleotides match TRBD2. The CDR3 spans 14 residues. Germline V gene data show CDR1 as MNHNY and CDR2 as SVGAGI (reference sequence). V lost 6 bases, J lost 0 bases, and 1 base stayed unmatched. The CDR3 region has the DNA TGTGCCAGCAGGGGGACTAGCGGCTCCTACGAGCAGTACTTC. This codes for CASRGTSGSYEQYF.

The V call is TRBV2, the J call TRBJ1-1; D remains unclear. Trimming removed 0 bases from V and 4 bases from J, with 6 bases in between. Germline V lookup: CDR1 SNHLY, CDR2 FYNNEI. The CDR3 contains 13 residues. CDR3 amino acids: CASSEARGTEAFF. The CDR3 bases are TGTGCCAGCAGTGAAGCACGGGGCACTGAAGCTTTCTTT.

This clone appeared once. This sequence joins TRBV4-1 and TRBJ1-4, with TRBD1 identical over 7 bases. The CDR3 is made up of 16 amino acids. Losses at the gene ends were 4 bases for V and 3 bases for J; bases not matched to a gene: 8. From germline, CDR1 is MGHRA and CDR2 YSYEKL. DNA of the CDR3: TGCGCCAGCAGCCCGGGACAGCGGGGTTCTAATGAAAAACTGTTTTTT. As protein: CASSPGQRGSNEKLFF.

The rearrangement uses TRBV5-1 and TRBJ2-7, with D unresolved. Deletions cut 0 bases from V and 3 bases from J, with 7 bases between. CDR3 length: 13 residues. Germline V lookup: CDR1 SGHRS, CDR2 YFSETQ. CDR3 region: CASSLGLHYEQYF. In DNA, the CDR3 is TGCGCCAGCAGCTTGGGTTTGCACTACGAGCAGTACTTC. The full variable domain, with the rest looked up from reference TRBV5-1 and TRBJ2-7, is KAGVTQTPRYLIKTRGQQVTLSCSPISGHRSVSWYQQTPGQGLQFLFEYFSETQRNKGNFPGRFSGRQFSNSRSEMNVSTLELGDSALYLCASSLGLHYEQYFGPGTRLTVT.

The count of this clone is one. The chain uses TRBV19 and TRBJ2-1; TRBD2 matches at 10 bases. V gave up 3 bases and J gave up 8 bases; unmatched junction bases: 7. Germline V gene sequence: CDR1 LNHDA, CDR2 SQIVND (reference sequence). The CDR3 loop spans 15 amino acids. CDR3 loop: CASSIGSGGAYEQFF. DNA for the CDR3: TGTGCCAGTAGTATCGGGAGCGGGGGGGCGTATGAGCAGTTCTTC. Supplemented by reference TRBV19 and TRBJ2-1, the full variable domain reads DGGITQSPKYLFRKEGQNVTLSCEQNLNHDAMYWYRQDPGQGLRLIYYSQIVNDFQKGDIAEGYSVSREKKESFPLTVTSAQKNPTAFYLCASSIGSGGAYEQFFGPGTRLTVL.

The chain joins TRBV5-1 to TRBJ2-1; D is possibly TRBD2 (6 bases). Germline CDR1 and CDR2: SGHRS and YFSETQ. V gave up 2 bases and J gave up 7 bases, with 13 bases separating them. CDR3 size: 14 residues. The CDR3 reads CASSFRGNLNEQFF. The DNA for the CDR3 is TGCGCCAGCAGCTTTCGCGGGAATCTAAATGAGCAGTTCTTC.

The chain uses TRBV4-1 and TRBJ2-3; TRBD2 is a possible D gene (5 bases). This CDR3 is built from 15 residues. Germline V gene sequence: CDR1 MGHRA, CDR2 YSYEKL. The V end was cut by 0 bases, the J end by 5 bases, with 12 bases between. CDR3 nucleotides: TGCGCCAGCAGCCAAGAGCGGGCCCCCAGAGATACGCAGTATTTT. It encodes CASSQERAPRDTQYF.

The rearrangement links TRBV5-6 to TRBJ2-3, with D unresolved. Trimming shortened V by 0 bases and J by 4 bases, and 9 bases separated the two germline ends. Germline V gene lookup returns CDR1 SGHDT and CDR2 YYEEEE. The CDR3 has 14 residues. CDR3 residues: CASSLAPAPDTQYF. CDR3 in DNA: TGTGCCAGCAGCTTGGCGCCGGCTCCAGATACGCAGTATTTT.

This sequence joins TRBV7-2 and TRBJ2-7; possible D gene TRBD2, 6 bases. The CDR3 loop spans 16 amino acids. The V gene's germline CDR1 is SGHTA and CDR2 FQGNSA. V was cut by 1 base and J by 3 bases, with 16 bases left in between. The CDR3 DNA sequence: TGTGCCAGCAGCTTAGGGCCAGGGACTGTTTACTACGAGCAGTACTTC. Protein product: CASSLGPGTVYYEQYF.

The rearrangement joins TRBV14 to TRBJ2-7, with TRBD2 as a possible D gene (6 bases). CDR3 length: 14 residues. Germline CDR1 and CDR2: SGHDN and FVKESK. Trimming removed 6 bases from V and 2 bases from J, with 14 bases in between. The CDR3 nucleotides are TGTGCCAGCAGTCGTTACGGGGGAACCTACGAGCAGTACTTC. The encoded protein is CASSRYGGTYEQYF.

The gene calls are TRBV4-3 and TRBJ2-4; TRBD1 is a possible D gene (8 bases). The CDR3 is made up of 15 amino acids. The germline V gene encodes CDR1 LGHNA and CDR2 YSLEER. The V end lost 4 bases, the J end lost 3 bases, and 13 bases lay between the germline ends. This CDR3 reads CASSLYRGGKNIQYF. In nucleotides, the CDR3 is TGCGCCAGCAGCCTCTACAGGGGGGGCAAAAACATTCAGTACTTC.

This chain uses TRBV6-5 with TRBJ1-6; 8 bases line up with TRBD1. This CDR3 is 14 amino acids long. Germline loops: CDR1 MNHEY, CDR2 SVGAGI. V gave up 7 bases and J gave up 7 bases; unmatched junction bases: 6. The CDR3 sequence is CASKPGQGNSPLHF. For the CDR3, the DNA is TGTGCCAGCAAGCCCGGACAGGGAAATTCACCCCTCCACTTT.

The gene calls are TRBV28 and TRBJ1-1; D unresolved. Looked up from germline, CDR1 is MDHEN and CDR2 is SYDVKM. Trimming stripped 4 bases from V and 7 bases from J, with 10 bases between. The length of the CDR3 is 12 residues. CDR3 in amino acids: CASSSGRSEAFF. The CDR3 coding sequence is TGTGCCAGCAGTTCCGGGCGGAGTGAAGCTTTCTTT.

This chain joins TRBV4-1 and TRBJ1-2; TRBD1 agrees at 11 bases. V shed 7 bases and J 7 bases; nucleotides not matched to a gene: 2. This CDR3 region has 12 residues. CDR1 is MGHRA, CDR2 YSYEKL, per germline. In DNA, the CDR3 is TGCGCCAGCAAGGACAGGGGGCGTGGCTACACCTTC. Residues: CASKDRGRGYTF.

The V and J genes are TRBV25-1 and TRBJ2-1; 7 bases agree with TRBD2. From germline, CDR1 is MGHDK and CDR2 SYGVNS. J lost 0 bases, V lost 1 base, and 0 bases had no gene match. The CDR3 totals 15 residues. The CDR3 nucleotides read TGTGCCAGCAGTGAATGGACTAGCTCCTACAATGAGCAGTTCTTC. Translating gives CASSEWTSSYNEQFF.